A selection of T cell receptor beta chains follows, all from one sample in a study of metastatic and nonmetastatic thyroid tumors. MiXCR re-clonotyped the PCR reads for TCRdb. The sample lists fewer than 70,000 clones; less than 30% were seen once. What was sequenced was blood. All receptors come from a female donor with papillary thyroid cancer or a benign thyroid nodule (not recorded which). Some clones in this sample may be carry-over from other donors' samples. CDR3s include the opening cysteine and the closing phenylalanine or tryptophan. Each record gives: clone size, V gene, J gene, D gene, CDR3 protein, CDR3 DNA. D genes are given only for firm matches. Only some rows state a clone size, as once, few, many or a class for expanded clones.

abundance: -; v_gene: TRBV7-2; j_gene: TRBJ2-2; d_gene: -; CDR3aa: CASSSQANTGELFF; CDR3nt: TGTGCCAGCAGCTCACAGGCGAACACCGGGGAGCTGTTTTTT
abundance: many; v_gene: TRBV15; j_gene: TRBJ2-2; d_gene: -; CDR3aa: CATSRTRRAGELFF; CDR3nt: TGTGCCACCAGCAGAACTCGGAGGGCCGGGGAGCTGTTTTTT
abundance: -; v_gene: TRBV6-1; j_gene: TRBJ2-3; d_gene: TRBD1; CDR3aa: CASSQGAGPSTDTQYF; CDR3nt: TGTGCCAGCAGTCAGGGGGCCGGGCCTAGCACAGATACGCAGTATTTT
abundance: many; v_gene: TRBV19; j_gene: TRBJ1-1; d_gene: -; CDR3aa: CASSLTWVGAEAFF; CDR3nt: TGTGCCAGTAGTCTCACATGGGTTGGCGCTGAAGCTTTCTTT
abundance: -; v_gene: TRBV6-5; j_gene: TRBJ2-1; d_gene: -; CDR3aa: CASSDSEGTAAINEQFF; CDR3nt: TGTGCCAGCAGTGACTCGGAGGGGACAGCTGCCATCAATGAGCAGTTCTTC
abundance: -; v_gene: TRBV7-2; j_gene: TRBJ1-1; d_gene: -; CDR3aa: CASSHKPRESTEAFF; CDR3nt: TGTGCCAGCAGCCACAAACCTCGGGAGAGCACTGAAGCTTTCTTT
abundance: few; v_gene: TRBV28; j_gene: TRBJ2-7; d_gene: -; CDR3aa: CASSLRYFQGVYEQYF; CDR3nt: TGTGCCAGCAGTTTAAGGTACTTCCAAGGAGTCTACGAGCAGTACTTC
abundance: few; v_gene: TRBV19; j_gene: TRBJ2-3; d_gene: TRBD2; CDR3aa: CASSPVAGGGDTQYF; CDR3nt: TGTGCCAGTAGTCCCGTAGCGGGAGGTGGAGATACGCAGTATTTT
abundance: -; v_gene: TRBV5-1; j_gene: TRBJ1-6; d_gene: -; CDR3aa: CASSRETYNSPLHF; CDR3nt: TGCGCCAGCAGCCGGGAAACCTATAATTCACCCCTCCACTTT
abundance: -; v_gene: TRBV6-1; j_gene: TRBJ1-1; d_gene: -; CDR3aa: CASSEAGGRTEAFF; CDR3nt: TGTGCCAGCAGTGAAGCCGGGGGACGGACTGAAGCTTTCTTT
abundance: -; v_gene: TRBV7-9; j_gene: TRBJ1-2; d_gene: TRBD1; CDR3aa: CASSLTVDRVKGYTF; CDR3nt: TGTGCCAGCAGCTTAACCGTGGACAGGGTAAAAGGCTACACCTTC
abundance: many; v_gene: TRBV20-1; j_gene: TRBJ2-5; d_gene: -; CDR3aa: CSARSSLGGGETQYF; CDR3nt: TGCAGTGCTAGATCGTCCCTGGGAGGGGGAGAGACCCAGTACTTC
abundance: -; v_gene: TRBV12-3/TRBV12-4; j_gene: TRBJ2-2; d_gene: -; CDR3aa: CASSAGVTGELFF; CDR3nt: TGTGCCAGCTCTGCAGGGGTCACCGGGGAGCTGTTTTTT
abundance: few; v_gene: TRBV12-3/TRBV12-4; j_gene: TRBJ2-7; d_gene: -; CDR3aa: CASSLNYEQYF; CDR3nt: TGTGCCAGCAGCCTTAACTACGAGCAGTACTTC
abundance: -; v_gene: TRBV7-9; j_gene: TRBJ2-1; d_gene: TRBD2; CDR3aa: CASSLSGSYEQFF; CDR3nt: TGTGCCAGCAGCCTTAGCGGGAGTTATGAGCAGTTCTTC
abundance: few; v_gene: TRBV4-1; j_gene: TRBJ2-1; d_gene: TRBD2; CDR3aa: CASSQEVTSGGRRQFF; CDR3nt: TGCGCCAGCAGCCAAGAAGTGACTAGCGGGGGAAGAAGGCAGTTCTTC
abundance: -; v_gene: TRBV20-1; j_gene: TRBJ2-4; d_gene: TRBD1; CDR3aa: CSAYQADRGRNPAKNIQYF; CDR3nt: TGCAGTGCCTACCAAGCGGACAGGGGTCGAAACCCAGCCAAAAACATTCAGTACTTC
abundance: -; v_gene: TRBV5-1; j_gene: TRBJ2-2; d_gene: -; CDR3aa: CASSLPDIAGELFF; CDR3nt: TGCGCCAGCAGCTTGCCGGATATTGCCGGGGAGCTGTTTTTT
abundance: -; v_gene: TRBV6-1; j_gene: TRBJ2-3; d_gene: TRBD2; CDR3aa: CASSILAGGTDTQYF; CDR3nt: TGTGCCAGCAGTATTTTAGCGGGCGGCACAGATACGCAGTATTTT
abundance: -; v_gene: TRBV20-1; j_gene: TRBJ2-2; d_gene: -; CDR3aa: CSAFGPDRPTGELFF; CDR3nt: TGCAGTGCTTTTGGGCCCGACAGGCCCACCGGGGAGCTGTTTTTT
abundance: -; v_gene: TRBV12-3/TRBV12-4; j_gene: TRBJ2-2; d_gene: -; CDR3aa: CASQVGARGELFF; CDR3nt: TGTGCCAGCCAAGTGGGGGCGAGAGGGGAGCTGTTTTTT
abundance: many; v_gene: TRBV7-7; j_gene: TRBJ2-1; d_gene: TRBD2; CDR3aa: CASSLSGLAGGNEQFF; CDR3nt: TGTGCCAGCAGCTTATCGGGACTAGCGGGGGGCAATGAGCAGTTCTTC
abundance: -; v_gene: TRBV7-9; j_gene: TRBJ2-1; d_gene: TRBD1; CDR3aa: CASSTTGGDEQFF; CDR3nt: TGTGCCAGCAGCACGACAGGGGGTGATGAGCAGTTCTTC
abundance: few; v_gene: TRBV24-1; j_gene: TRBJ2-3; d_gene: TRBD1; CDR3aa: CATSEETGGGLQYF; CDR3nt: TGTGCCACCAGTGAGGAAACAGGGGGCGGACTCCAGTATTTT
abundance: few; v_gene: TRBV28; j_gene: TRBJ1-2; d_gene: TRBD1; CDR3aa: CASSLGGQGRGYTF; CDR3nt: TGTGCCAGCAGTTTAGGGGGACAGGGGAGAGGCTACACCTTC
abundance: -; v_gene: TRBV12-3/TRBV12-4; j_gene: TRBJ1-6; d_gene: -; CDR3aa: CASSLVRGYNSPLHF; CDR3nt: TGTGCCAGCAGTTTAGTCCGGGGCTATAATTCACCCCTCCACTTT
abundance: -; v_gene: TRBV24-1; j_gene: TRBJ1-5; d_gene: -; CDR3aa: CATSDLAGRYSNQPQHF; CDR3nt: TGTGCCACCAGTGATTTAGCTGGGAGATATAGCAATCAGCCCCAGCATTTT
abundance: few; v_gene: TRBV5-1; j_gene: TRBJ2-1; d_gene: -; CDR3aa: CASMRGDGPLNEQFF; CDR3nt: TGCGCCAGCATGAGGGGAGACGGACCCCTTAATGAGCAGTTCTTC
abundance: few; v_gene: TRBV7-2; j_gene: TRBJ2-7; d_gene: TRBD1; CDR3aa: CASSPGQGYEQYF; CDR3nt: TGTGCCAGCAGTCCGGGACAGGGCTACGAGCAGTACTTC
abundance: -; v_gene: TRBV12-3/TRBV12-4; j_gene: TRBJ1-6; d_gene: -; CDR3aa: CASSLAVDTFLNSPLHF; CDR3nt: TGTGCCAGCAGTTTAGCCGTGGACACCTTCTTAAATTCACCCCTCCACTTT
abundance: -; v_gene: TRBV27; j_gene: TRBJ2-7; d_gene: TRBD2; CDR3aa: CASSPGLAGVGYEQYF; CDR3nt: TGTGCCAGCAGCCCAGGGTTAGCGGGAGTAGGATACGAGCAGTACTTC
abundance: many; v_gene: TRBV9; j_gene: TRBJ1-2; d_gene: TRBD1; CDR3aa: CASSGGVKQGRASYGYTF; CDR3nt: TGTGCCAGCAGCGGTGGGGTCAAACAGGGGAGAGCCTCCTATGGCTACACCTTC
abundance: -; v_gene: TRBV6-1; j_gene: TRBJ1-3; d_gene: -; CDR3aa: CASRDRGSGNTIYF; CDR3nt: TGTGCCAGCCGGGACCGCGGCTCTGGAAACACCATATATTTT
abundance: -; v_gene: TRBV6-6; j_gene: TRBJ1-2; d_gene: TRBD1; CDR3aa: CASSYLAGGHGYTF; CDR3nt: TGTGCCAGCAGTTACCTTGCAGGGGGACATGGCTACACCTTC
abundance: -; v_gene: TRBV6-1; j_gene: TRBJ1-2; d_gene: -; CDR3aa: CASSATTNYGYTF; CDR3nt: TGTGCCAGCAGTGCGACAACGAACTATGGCTACACCTTC
abundance: -; v_gene: TRBV5-1; j_gene: TRBJ1-3; d_gene: -; CDR3aa: CASSYGDSGNTIYF; CDR3nt: TGCGCCAGCAGCTACGGCGACTCTGGAAACACCATATATTTT
abundance: -; v_gene: TRBV20-1; j_gene: TRBJ2-7; d_gene: -; CDR3aa: CSAENRDKSSYEQYF; CDR3nt: TGCAGTGCCGAAAACCGGGACAAGAGCTCCTACGAGCAGTACTTC
abundance: few; v_gene: TRBV28; j_gene: TRBJ1-2; d_gene: TRBD1; CDR3aa: CASSLIQGQGYTF; CDR3nt: TGTGCCAGCAGTTTAATACAGGGGCAGGGCTACACCTTC
abundance: once; v_gene: TRBV20-1; j_gene: TRBJ2-1; d_gene: -; CDR3aa: CSANYNEQFF; CDR3nt: TGCAGTGCTAACTACAATGAGCAGTTCTTC
abundance: -; v_gene: TRBV19; j_gene: TRBJ1-2; d_gene: -; CDR3aa: CASSIGQANYGYTF; CDR3nt: TGTGCCAGTAGTATAGGACAAGCTAACTATGGCTACACCTTC
abundance: -; v_gene: TRBV7-3; j_gene: TRBJ2-3; d_gene: -; CDR3aa: CASSSSGSTDTQYF; CDR3nt: TGTGCCAGCAGCTCCAGCGGGAGCACAGATACGCAGTATTTT
abundance: -; v_gene: TRBV6-1; j_gene: TRBJ2-7; d_gene: TRBD2; CDR3aa: CASSRAGGPYEQYF; CDR3nt: TGTGCCAGCAGTCGCGCGGGAGGTCCCTACGAGCAGTACTTC
abundance: -; v_gene: TRBV28; j_gene: TRBJ1-5; d_gene: -; CDR3aa: CASSLRQTSNQPQHF; CDR3nt: TGTGCCAGCAGCTTAAGACAGACTAGCAATCAGCCCCAGCATTTT
abundance: -; v_gene: TRBV28; j_gene: TRBJ2-3; d_gene: TRBD2; CDR3aa: CASLPSDGRLADTQYF; CDR3nt: TGTGCCAGTTTACCCTCTGACGGGAGGCTGGCAGATACGCAGTATTTT
abundance: -; v_gene: TRBV9; j_gene: TRBJ1-3; d_gene: -; CDR3aa: CASSPTQGTGNTIYF; CDR3nt: TGTGCCAGCAGCCCGACACAGGGAACTGGAAACACCATATATTTT
abundance: few; v_gene: TRBV6-2/TRBV6-3; j_gene: TRBJ2-3; d_gene: TRBD2; CDR3aa: CASSSSGDTDTQYF; CDR3nt: TGTGCCAGCAGTTCCAGCGGGGACACAGATACGCAGTATTTT
abundance: few; v_gene: TRBV25-1; j_gene: TRBJ1-2; d_gene: TRBD1; CDR3aa: CASRKPGTGMRYTF; CDR3nt: TGTGCCAGCAGGAAACCTGGGACAGGGATGCGGTACACCTTC
abundance: medium-sized; v_gene: TRBV6-1; j_gene: TRBJ2-7; d_gene: TRBD2; CDR3aa: CASGSSGSAYEQYF; CDR3nt: TGTGCCAGCGGATCTAGCGGGTCAGCGTACGAGCAGTACTTC
abundance: few; v_gene: TRBV28; j_gene: TRBJ1-1; d_gene: -; CDR3aa: CASRSGSLNTEAFF; CDR3nt: TGTGCCAGCAGATCAGGGAGTTTGAACACTGAAGCTTTCTTT
abundance: -; v_gene: TRBV4-2; j_gene: TRBJ2-3; d_gene: -; CDR3aa: CASSRGGSTDTQYF; CDR3nt: TGTGCCAGCAGCCGGGGCGGGAGCACAGATACGCAGTATTTT
abundance: few; v_gene: TRBV28; j_gene: TRBJ2-7; d_gene: -; CDR3aa: CASSLIGSFYEQYF; CDR3nt: TGTGCCAGCAGTTTAATTGGCAGTTTCTACGAGCAGTACTTC
abundance: few; v_gene: TRBV6-1; j_gene: TRBJ2-1; d_gene: TRBD1; CDR3aa: CASTGQVEQFF; CDR3nt: TGTGCCAGCACCGGACAGGTTGAGCAGTTCTTC
abundance: few; v_gene: TRBV19; j_gene: TRBJ2-2; d_gene: TRBD2; CDR3aa: CASSITGTSGNRYTGELFF; CDR3nt: TGTGCCAGTAGTATTACCGGGACTAGCGGGAATAGGTACACCGGGGAGCTGTTTTTT
abundance: once; v_gene: TRBV5-6; j_gene: TRBJ2-2; d_gene: TRBD1; CDR3aa: CASSYGQGAVGELFF; CDR3nt: TGTGCCAGCAGCTACGGACAGGGGGCCGTCGGGGAGCTGTTTTTT
abundance: -; v_gene: TRBV20-1; j_gene: TRBJ2-7; d_gene: -; CDR3aa: CSGTKLADLSYEQYF; CDR3nt: TGCAGTGGGACTAAGTTAGCGGACTTATCCTACGAGCAGTACTTC
abundance: -; v_gene: TRBV19; j_gene: TRBJ2-7; d_gene: -; CDR3aa: CACSEELLNEQYF; CDR3nt: TGTGCATGTTCGGAGGAGTTGTTGAACGAGCAGTACTTC
abundance: -; v_gene: TRBV6-1; j_gene: TRBJ1-5; d_gene: -; CDR3aa: CASSTNSNQPQHF; CDR3nt: TGTGCCAGCAGCACAAATAGCAATCAGCCCCAGCATTTT
abundance: few; v_gene: TRBV28; j_gene: TRBJ2-5; d_gene: -; CDR3aa: CASSSPWQETQYF; CDR3nt: TGTGCCAGCAGCTCCCCGTGGCAAGAGACCCAGTACTTC
abundance: few; v_gene: TRBV15; j_gene: TRBJ1-1; d_gene: TRBD1; CDR3aa: CATSTRQGGNTEAFF; CDR3nt: TGTGCCACCAGCACAAGACAGGGGGGAAACACTGAAGCTTTCTTT